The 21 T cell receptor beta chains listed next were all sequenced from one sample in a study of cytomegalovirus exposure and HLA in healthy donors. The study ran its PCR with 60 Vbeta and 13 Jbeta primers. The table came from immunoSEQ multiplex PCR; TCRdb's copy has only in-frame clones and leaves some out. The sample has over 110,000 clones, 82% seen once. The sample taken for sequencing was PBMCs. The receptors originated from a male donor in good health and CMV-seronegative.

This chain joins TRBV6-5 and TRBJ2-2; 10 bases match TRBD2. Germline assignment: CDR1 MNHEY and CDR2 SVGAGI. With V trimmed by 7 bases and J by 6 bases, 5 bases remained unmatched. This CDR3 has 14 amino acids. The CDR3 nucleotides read TGTGCCAGCACCCACGGGACTAGCGCCGGGGAGCTGTTTTTT. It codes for CASTHGTSAGELFF.

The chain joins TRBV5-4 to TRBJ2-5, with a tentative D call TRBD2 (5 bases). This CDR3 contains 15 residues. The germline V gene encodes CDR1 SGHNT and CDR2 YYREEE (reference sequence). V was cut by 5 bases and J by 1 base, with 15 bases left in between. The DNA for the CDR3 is TGTGCCAGCAGTCCTTTAGGCGGGTTCCAAGAGACCCAGTACTTC. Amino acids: CASSPLGGFQETQYF.

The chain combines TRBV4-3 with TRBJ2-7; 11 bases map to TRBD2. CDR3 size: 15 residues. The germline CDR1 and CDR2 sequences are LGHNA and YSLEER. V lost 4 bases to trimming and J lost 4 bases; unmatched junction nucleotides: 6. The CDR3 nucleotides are TGCGCCAGCAGCCCCGGGACTAGCGGAACTTACGAGCAGTACTTC. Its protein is CASSPGTSGTYEQYF.

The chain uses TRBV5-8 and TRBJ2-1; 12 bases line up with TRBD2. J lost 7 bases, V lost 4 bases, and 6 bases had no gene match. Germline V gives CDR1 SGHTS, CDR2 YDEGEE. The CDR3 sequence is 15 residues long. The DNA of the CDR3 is TGTGCCAGCAGCCTAGCGGGAGGGGACCGGAATGAGCAGTTCTTC. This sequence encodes CASSLAGGDRNEQFF.

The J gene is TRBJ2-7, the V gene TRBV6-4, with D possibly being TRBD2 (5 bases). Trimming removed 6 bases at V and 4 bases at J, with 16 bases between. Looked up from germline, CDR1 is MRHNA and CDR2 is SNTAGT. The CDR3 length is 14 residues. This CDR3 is CASSIFIRRYEQYF. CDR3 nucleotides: TGTGCCAGCAGCATATTTATCAGGAGGTACGAGCAGTACTTC.

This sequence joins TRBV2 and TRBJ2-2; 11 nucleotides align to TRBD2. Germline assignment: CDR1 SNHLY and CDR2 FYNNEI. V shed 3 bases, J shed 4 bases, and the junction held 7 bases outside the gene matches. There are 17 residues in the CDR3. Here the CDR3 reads CASSDTSGSVGTGELFF. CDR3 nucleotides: TGTGCCAGCAGTGACACTAGCGGGAGTGTCGGCACCGGGGAGCTGTTTTTT.

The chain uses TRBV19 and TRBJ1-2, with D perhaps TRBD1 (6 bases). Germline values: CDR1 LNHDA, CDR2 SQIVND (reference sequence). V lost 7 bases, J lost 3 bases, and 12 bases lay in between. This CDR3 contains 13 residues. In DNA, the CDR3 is TGTGCCAGTACCATGGGGGCAGACTATGGCTACACCTTC. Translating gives CASTMGADYGYTF.

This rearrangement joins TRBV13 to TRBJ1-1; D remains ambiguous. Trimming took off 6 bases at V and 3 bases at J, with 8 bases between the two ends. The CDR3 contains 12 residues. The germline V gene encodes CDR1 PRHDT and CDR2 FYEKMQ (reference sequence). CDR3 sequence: CASRYTYTEAFF. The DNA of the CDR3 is TGTGCCAGCAGATATACTTACACTGAAGCTTTCTTT.

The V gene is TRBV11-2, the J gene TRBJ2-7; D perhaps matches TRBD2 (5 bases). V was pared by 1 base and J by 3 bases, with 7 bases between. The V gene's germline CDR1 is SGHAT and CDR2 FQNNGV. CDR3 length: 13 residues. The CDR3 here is CASSLGESYEQYF. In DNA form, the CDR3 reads TGTGCCAGCAGCTTAGGGGAGAGCTACGAGCAGTACTTC.

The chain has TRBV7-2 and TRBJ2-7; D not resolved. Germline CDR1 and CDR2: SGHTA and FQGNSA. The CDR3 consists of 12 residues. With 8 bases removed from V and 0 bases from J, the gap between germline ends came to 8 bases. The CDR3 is CTSGGFSYEQYF. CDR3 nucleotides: TGTACCAGCGGCGGTTTCTCCTACGAGCAGTACTTC.

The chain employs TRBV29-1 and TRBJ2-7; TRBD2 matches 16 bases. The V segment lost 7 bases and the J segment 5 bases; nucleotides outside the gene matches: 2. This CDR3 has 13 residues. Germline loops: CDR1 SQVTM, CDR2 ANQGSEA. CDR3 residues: CSAGLAGGDEQYF. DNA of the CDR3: TGCAGCGCGGGACTAGCGGGAGGGGACGAGCAGTACTTC.

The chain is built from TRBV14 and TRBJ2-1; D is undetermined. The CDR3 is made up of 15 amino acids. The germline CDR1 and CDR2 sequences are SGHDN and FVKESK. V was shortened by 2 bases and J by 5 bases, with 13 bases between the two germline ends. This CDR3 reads CASSQLSSFHNEQFF. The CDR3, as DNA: TGTGCCAGCAGCCAACTTTCCAGTTTCCACAATGAGCAGTTCTTC.

The CDR3 nucleotides read TGTGCCAGCAGCTTGGATTCTGTGACTAGCCTCTACAATGAGCAGTTCTTC. This translates into CASSLDSVTSLYNEQFF. This chain joins TRBV5-4 and TRBJ2-1; 7 positions agree with TRBD2. The V and J ends lost 0 bases and 3 bases, in that order; junction bases with no gene match: 9. The germline V gene encodes CDR1 SGHNT and CDR2 YYREEE (reference sequence). This CDR3 contains 17 residues.

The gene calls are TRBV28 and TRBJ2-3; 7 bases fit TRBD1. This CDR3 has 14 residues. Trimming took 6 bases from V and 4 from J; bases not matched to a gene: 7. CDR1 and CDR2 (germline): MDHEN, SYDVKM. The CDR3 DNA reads TGTGCCAGCAGCCTACAGGGGTGGGCAGATACGCAGTATTTT. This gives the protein CASSLQGWADTQYF.

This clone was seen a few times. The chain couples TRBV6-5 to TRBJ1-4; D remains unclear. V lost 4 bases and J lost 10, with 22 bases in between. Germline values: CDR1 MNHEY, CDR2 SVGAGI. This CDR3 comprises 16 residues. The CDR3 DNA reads TGTGCCAGCAGTTTTGGCGTGTGGCAGACTGCTGGAAAACTGTTTTTT. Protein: CASSFGVWQTAGKLFF.

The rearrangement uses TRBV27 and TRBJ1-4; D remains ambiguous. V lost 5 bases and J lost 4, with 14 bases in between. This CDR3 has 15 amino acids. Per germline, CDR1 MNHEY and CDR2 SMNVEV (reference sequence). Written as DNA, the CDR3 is TGTGCCAGCAGTGAGGGTTTCGGCGTTAATGAAAAACTGTTTTTT. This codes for CASSEGFGVNEKLFF.

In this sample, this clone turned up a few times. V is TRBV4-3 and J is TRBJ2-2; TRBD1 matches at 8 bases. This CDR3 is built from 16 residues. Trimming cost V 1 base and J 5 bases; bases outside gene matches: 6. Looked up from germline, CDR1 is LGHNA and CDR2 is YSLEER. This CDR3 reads CASSQVARGRTGELFF. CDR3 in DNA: TGCGCCAGCAGCCAAGTGGCCAGGGGGCGTACCGGGGAGCTGTTTTTT.

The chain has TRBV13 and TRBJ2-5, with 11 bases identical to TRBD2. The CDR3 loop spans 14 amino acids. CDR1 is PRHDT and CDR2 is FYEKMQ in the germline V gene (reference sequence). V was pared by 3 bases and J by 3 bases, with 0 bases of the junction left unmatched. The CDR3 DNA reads TGTGCCAGCAGCTTGGGACTAGCGGAAGAGACCCAGTACTTC. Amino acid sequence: CASSLGLAEETQYF.

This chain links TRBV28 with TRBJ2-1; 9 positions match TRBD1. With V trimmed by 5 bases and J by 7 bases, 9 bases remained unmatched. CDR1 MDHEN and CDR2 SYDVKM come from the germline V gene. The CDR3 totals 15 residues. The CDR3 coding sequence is TGTGCCAGCAGTCAGAACAGGGGGCAGGTAAATGAGCAGTTCTTC. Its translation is CASSQNRGQVNEQFF. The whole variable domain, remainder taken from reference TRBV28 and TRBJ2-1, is DVKVTQSSRYLVKRTGEKVFLECVQDMDHENMFWYRQDPGLGLRLIYFSYDVKMKEKGDIPEGYSVSREKKERFSLILESASTNQTSMYLCASSQNRGQVNEQFFGPGTRLTVL.

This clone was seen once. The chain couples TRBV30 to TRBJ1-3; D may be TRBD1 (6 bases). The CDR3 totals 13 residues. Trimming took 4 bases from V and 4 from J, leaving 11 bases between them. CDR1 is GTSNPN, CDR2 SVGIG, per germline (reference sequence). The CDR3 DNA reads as TGTGCCTGGACAGGGGCATCGGGAAACACCATATATTTT. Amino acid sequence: CAWTGASGNTIYF.

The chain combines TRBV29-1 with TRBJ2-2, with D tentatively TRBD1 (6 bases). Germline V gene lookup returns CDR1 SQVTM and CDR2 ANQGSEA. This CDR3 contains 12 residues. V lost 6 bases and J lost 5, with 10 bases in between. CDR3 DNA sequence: TGCAGCGTCGGACAGCATACCGGGGAGCTGTTTTTT. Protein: CSVGQHTGELFF.